The 20 T cell receptor beta chains below come from one sample, sequenced in a study of identical twins. Each CDR3 protein is one row after TCRdb ran MiXCR on the 5' RACE reads. The sample includes 400,000 to 500,000 distinct CDR3 sequences, roughly an eighth seen only once; the top ten take approximately 1%. The same specimen was also included in a second study, on yellow fever vaccine responses in identical twins.

What was sequenced was CD4+ T cells sorted from blood. These receptors were obtained from a woman between 18 and 30 years old in good health.

This clonotype was detected only a few times. The V call is TRBV12-3 or TRBV12-4, the J call TRBJ2-1; D remains ambiguous. The CDR3 consists of 12 residues. V was trimmed by 5 bases and J by 7 bases, leaving 9 bases between them. CDR3 nucleotide sequence: TGTGCCAGCAGTATTATGGGGAATGAGCAGTTCTTC. It is translated as CASSIMGNEQFF.

This clonotype was observed at least ten times. The germline gene is not matched at one end of the junction; a read error may be the cause. The V gene is TRBV7-2, the J gene TRBJ1-4, with 11 bases identical to TRBD1. The CDR3 sequence is 12 residues long. CDR1 is SGHTA, CDR2 FQGNSA, per germline. Here the CDR3 reads CASRRTGGSSVF. CDR3 bases: TGTGCCAGCAGGAGGACAGGGGGCTCCTCGGTTTTT.

V and J are TRBV4-3 and TRBJ2-1, with TRBD1 matching over 9 bases. The CDR3 is 19 residues long. Looked up from germline, CDR1 is LGHNA and CDR2 is YSLEER. The junction had 17 bases not matched to a gene; V was cut back by 0 bases and J by 8 bases. The CDR3 here is CASSQDLVRGGQGIDEQFF. The CDR3 nucleotides read TGCGCCAGCAGCCAAGATTTAGTTCGTGGCGGACAGGGGATCGATGAGCAGTTCTTC.

Points on this clonotype: A junction end diverges from the germline sequence, so it may reflect a read error. J is TRBJ2-2 and V is TRBV7-7; D possibly matches TRBD1 or TRBD2 (5 bases each). The CDR3 has 16 amino acids. In germline, CDR1 is SSHAT, CDR2 FNYEAQ (reference sequence). This CDR3 is CASSHQGRSNTGELFF. The CDR3 bases are TGTGCTAGCAGCCATCAGGGACGGTCGAACACCGGGGAGCTGTTTTTT.

This clonotype occurred a few times. CDR3 region: CASSPFGGSLNTEAFF. The CDR3 region has the DNA TGTGCCAGCTCACCATTCGGGGGTTCGCTGAACACTGAAGCTTTCTTT. The gene calls are TRBV18 and TRBJ1-1; the D gene is possibly TRBD1 (5 bases). The CDR3 contains 16 residues. CDR1 and CDR2 from the germline V gene are KGHSH and LQKENI. V lost 2 bases, J lost 0 bases, and 13 bases lay in between.

The sample holds a few counts of this clonotype. The chain joins TRBV5-1 to TRBJ2-7; tentative D call: TRBD2 (6 bases). V dropped 7 bases and J dropped 3 bases, with 14 bases sitting between them. The CDR3 has 13 amino acids. Germline-derived CDR1 and CDR2 are SGHRS and YFSETQ. The CDR3 bases are TGCGCCAGCGGGCGGGACGTAAACTACGAGCAGTACTTC. Translating it yields CASGRDVNYEQYF.

V and J are TRBV9 and TRBJ2-3; D call uncertain. CDR1 is SGDLS and CDR2 is YYNGEE in the germline V gene. The length of the CDR3 is 14 residues. Trimming left V 1 base short and J 1 base short, with 7 bases between. CDR3 loop: CASSVRVGTDTQYF. DNA of the CDR3: TGTGCCAGCAGCGTACGGGTAGGCACAGATACGCAGTATTTT.

This chain joins TRBV7-9 and TRBJ2-7; 9 bases match TRBD1. Trimming at V came to 5 bases and at J to 5 bases, leaving 13 bases not matched to a gene. The germline CDR1 and CDR2 sequences are SEHNR and FQNEAQ (reference sequence). The CDR3 loop spans 16 amino acids. This CDR3 is CASSTGTGGGLDEQYF. The CDR3 DNA is TGTGCCAGCAGCACAGGAACAGGGGGCGGTCTGGACGAGCAGTACTTC.

The table lists this clonotype with a few counts. Sequence at one end of the junction differs from germline and may be a read error. The rearrangement links TRBV5-1 to TRBJ1-3, with D uncertain. The V gene's germline CDR1 is SGHRS and CDR2 YFSETQ. The CDR3 runs 14 residues. The CDR3 DNA reads TGCGCCACCAGCTTGGACGACTCTGGAAACACCATATATTTT. Its protein product is CATSLDDSGNTIYF. Using reference TRBV5-1 and TRBJ1-3 for the parts outside the CDR3, the full variable domain is KAGVTQTPRYLIKTRGQQVTLSCSPISGHRSVSWYQQTPGQGLQFLFEYFSETQRNKGNFPGRFSGRQFSNSRSEMNVSTLELGDSALYLCATSLDDSGNTIYFGEGSWLTVV.

This chain uses TRBV6-2 or TRBV6-3 with TRBJ2-6; D is unclear. Trimming took off 5 bases at V and 0 bases at J, with 11 bases between the two ends. CDR3 length equals 16 residues. Germline V gene sequence: CDR1 MNHEY, CDR2 SVGEGT. The CDR3 nucleotides are TGTGCCAGCAGTAGTTTTAAGGGCTCTGGGGCCAACGTCCTGACTTTC. Translation: CASSSFKGSGANVLTF.

CDR3 region: CARINNQETQYF. CDR3 bases: TGTGCCAGGATCAACAACCAAGAGACCCAGTACTTC. The rearrangement joins TRBV27 to TRBJ2-5, with D unresolved. CDR1 is MNHEY and CDR2 is SMNVEV in the germline V gene (reference sequence). The V end was cut by 9 bases, the J end by 0 bases, with 8 bases between. The CDR3 extends over 12 amino acids.

The sample holds many counts of this clonotype. This sequence joins TRBV6-2 or TRBV6-3 and TRBJ2-7; 8 positions match TRBD1. Germline values: CDR1 MNHEY, CDR2 SVGEGT. J was trimmed by 1 base and V by 6 bases; bases with no gene match: 8. The CDR3 loop spans 15 amino acids. The CDR3 spells CASRQDRVASYEQYF. Here the CDR3 DNA reads TGTGCCAGCAGACAGGACAGGGTGGCTTCCTACGAGCAGTACTTC.

This clonotype was seen more than once but under ten times. V gene TRBV6-1 combines with J gene TRBJ2-1; unclear D gene. Germline V CDR1 and CDR2: MNHNS, SASEGT. The CDR3 contains 14 residues. The V end was cut by 6 bases, the J end by 12 bases, with 21 bases between. The chain's CDR3 is CASRPTRTYLGQFF. CDR3 bases: TGTGCCAGCAGACCTACCCGGACCTACCTGGGGCAGTTCTTC.

This clonotype appeared a few times. The chain recombines TRBV7-2 with TRBJ2-5, with D hard to call. Germline V lookup: CDR1 SGHTA, CDR2 FQGNSA. The CDR3 sequence is 13 residues long. The V end was cut by 5 bases, the J end by 7 bases, with 14 bases between. The chain's CDR3 is CASSLERPRTQYF. The CDR3 coding sequence is TGTGCCAGCAGCCTCGAACGGCCTAGGACCCAGTACTTC.

This clonotype appeared many times. V gene TRBV7-2 combines with J gene TRBJ2-7, with 11 bases that match TRBD2. Germline values: CDR1 SGHTA, CDR2 FQGNSA. The CDR3 spans 16 residues. V was clipped by 3 bases and J by 2 bases; unmatched bases: 6. CDR3 nucleotides: TGTGCCAGCAGCTTGGCACTAGCGGGAGCGACCTACGAGCAGTACTTC. Its protein is CASSLALAGATYEQYF.

This clonotype was recorded a few times. This rearrangement joins TRBV30 to TRBJ2-7, with D possibly matching TRBD2 (5 bases). V dropped 3 bases and J dropped 4 bases, with 13 bases sitting between them. The CDR3 length is 13 residues. Germline values: CDR1 GTSNPN, CDR2 SVGIG (reference sequence). In DNA form, the CDR3 reads TGTGCCTGGAGCGAGAGGGCAGTTTACGAGCAGTACTTC. It translates to CAWSERAVYEQYF. The full variable domain, rest sourced from reference TRBV30 and TRBJ2-7, is SQTIHQWPATLVQPVGSPLSLECTVEGTSNPNLYWYRQAAGRGLQLLFYSVGIGQISSEVPQNLSASRPQDRQFILSSKKLLLSDSGFYLCAWSERAVYEQYFGPGTRLTVT.

The chain uses TRBV2 and TRBJ2-7, with D maybe TRBD2 (6 bases). Germline V CDR1 and CDR2: SNHLY, FYNNEI. This CDR3 contains 14 residues. Trimming left V 6 bases short and J 0 bases short, with 12 bases between. CDR3 residues: CASSTEGSSYEQYF. DNA for the CDR3: TGTGCCAGCAGCACGGAGGGAAGCTCCTACGAGCAGTACTTC.

This clonotype was seen a handful of times. The J gene is TRBJ2-1, the V gene TRBV10-3, with a weak D call TRBD2 (6 bases). Trimming took 4 bases from V and 5 from J, leaving 24 bases between them. The CDR3 is 18 amino acids. Germline CDR1 is ENHRY and CDR2 is SYGVKD. The CDR3 DNA reads TGTGCCATCAGTGGTCGAGGAGGAGGGATCGCCGTCAACAATGAGCAGTTCTTC. As protein: CAISGRGGGIAVNNEQFF.

This clonotype was observed a few times. V usage is TRBV6-1 and J usage is TRBJ2-2, with D hard to call. The CDR3 runs 15 residues. The V end lost 6 bases, the J end lost 3 bases, and 14 bases lay between the germline ends. The germline CDR1 and CDR2 sequences are MNHNS and SASEGT. In DNA form, the CDR3 reads TGTGCCAGCAGCGCCTTAGGGTCGGACACCGGGGAGCTGTTTTTT. It translates to CASSALGSDTGELFF.

V and J are TRBV29-1 and TRBJ1-2; 7 nucleotides align to TRBD1. V was pared by 2 bases and J by 6 bases, with 6 bases of the junction left unmatched. Germline V lookup: CDR1 SQVTM, CDR2 ANQGSEA. This CDR3 has 13 residues. CDR3 amino acids: CSVEMTGSHGYTF. The CDR3 DNA sequence: TGCAGCGTTGAAATGACAGGGTCCCATGGCTACACCTTC. Full variable domain (missing parts from reference TRBV29-1 and TRBJ1-2): SAVISQKPSRDICQRGTSLTIQCQVDSQVTMMFWYRQQPGQSLTLIATANQGSEATYESGFVIDKFPISRPNLTFSTLTVSNMSPEDSSIYLCSVEMTGSHGYTFGSGTRLTVV.